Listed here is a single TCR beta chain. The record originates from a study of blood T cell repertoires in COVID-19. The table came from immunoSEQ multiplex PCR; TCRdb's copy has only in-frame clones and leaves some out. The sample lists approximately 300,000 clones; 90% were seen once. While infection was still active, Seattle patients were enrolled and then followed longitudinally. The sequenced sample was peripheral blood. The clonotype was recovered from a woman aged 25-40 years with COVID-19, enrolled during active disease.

CDR3 in amino acids: CASSLVPSSGVNTGELFF. In DNA form, the CDR3 reads TGTGCCAGCAGCTTAGTTCCAAGTAGCGGGGTAAACACCGGGGAGCTGTTTTTT. This chain links TRBV7-6 with TRBJ2-2; 8 bases agree with TRBD2. V lost 1 base to trimming and J lost 2 bases; unmatched junction nucleotides: 9. Germline V gene lookup returns CDR1 SGHVS and CDR2 FNYEAQ. The CDR3 covers 18 residues.